This entry lists 15 T cell receptor beta chains sequenced from one sample in a study of T cells after posttransplantation cyclophosphamide. TCRdb's copy holds only in-frame clones and misses some; the assay was immunoSEQ multiplex PCR. The repertoire holds about 32,000 clones, with 80% to 90% as singletons. Sequencing input: PBMCs. All receptors come from a woman aged 40-49 years with a blood cancer, CMV-positive, and with a related stem cell donor.

Only one count was recorded for this clone. The V and J genes are TRBV27 and TRBJ1-1; weak D call: TRBD1 (6 bases). The CDR3 spans 16 residues. V was cut by 1 base and J by 5 bases, with 17 bases left in between. CDR1 and CDR2 from the germline V gene are MNHEY and SMNVEV (reference sequence). The CDR3 nucleotides are TGTGCCAGCAGTTTATGGCGGGGGGCGGGAGAAACTGAAGCTTTCTTT. This translates into CASSLWRGAGETEAFF.

This chain links TRBV15 with TRBJ1-5; D unclear. Germline CDR1 is LNHNV and CDR2 is YYDKDF (reference sequence). This CDR3 is 13 amino acids long. Deletions cut 0 bases from V and 5 bases from J, with 5 bases between. As DNA, the CDR3 is TGTGCCACCAGCAGAGATCGGGATCAGCCCCAGCATTTT. The encoded protein is CATSRDRDQPQHF.

V is TRBV11-3 and J is TRBJ2-7; no definite D call. The CDR3 totals 13 residues. V was pared by 5 bases and J by 0 bases, with 8 bases between. Germline assignment: CDR1 SGHNT and CDR2 YENEEA. In nucleotides, the CDR3 is TGTGCCAGCAGCACTGGGCCCTCCTACGAGCAGTACTTC. Encoded protein: CASSTGPSYEQYF.

V usage is TRBV7-2 and J usage is TRBJ1-1, with a possible D match to TRBD1 (6 bases). The CDR3 extends over 14 amino acids. Germline CDR1 and CDR2: SGHTA and FQGNSA. With 1 base removed from V and 6 bases from J, the gap between germline ends came to 12 bases. The CDR3: CASSLVLSGAEAFF. Written as DNA, the CDR3 is TGTGCCAGCAGCTTAGTGCTCTCAGGGGCTGAAGCTTTCTTT.

The rearrangement joins TRBV13 to TRBJ2-2, with D tentatively TRBD1 (5 bases). CDR1 PRHDT and CDR2 FYEKMQ come from the germline V gene (reference sequence). V lost 5 bases and J 4 bases, leaving 14 bases between the germline ends. This CDR3 contains 15 residues. For the CDR3, the DNA is TGTGCCAGCAGCGATAGGGCAGGGCCCACCGGGGAGCTGTTTTTT. This codes for CASSDRAGPTGELFF.

This clone was found once. This rearrangement joins TRBV27 to TRBJ1-2; 9 bases agree with TRBD1. J was trimmed by 2 bases and V by 5 bases; bases with no gene match: 9. The CDR3 extends over 16 amino acids. Germline V gene sequence: CDR1 MNHEY, CDR2 SMNVEV (reference sequence). CDR3 loop: CASSLLTGGENYGYTF. In DNA, the CDR3 is TGTGCCAGCAGTCTCCTGACAGGGGGAGAAAACTATGGCTACACCTTC.

V and J are TRBV5-4 and TRBJ1-1; perhaps TRBD1 as D (5 bases). The germline gives CDR1 SGHNT, CDR2 YYREEE (reference sequence). Trimming removed 3 bases from V and 4 bases from J, with 13 bases in between. This CDR3 spans 14 amino acids. The CDR3 loop is CASSSGGGSTEAFF. The DNA of the CDR3 is TGTGCCAGCAGCTCAGGTGGGGGGAGCACTGAAGCTTTCTTT.

V usage is TRBV2 and J usage is TRBJ2-2; D is unclear. The CDR3 sequence is 13 residues long. Trimming cost V 0 bases and J 8 bases, with 7 bases left between them. CDR1 is SNHLY, CDR2 FYNNEI, per germline. CDR3 loop: CASSEALGGELFF. The CDR3 DNA is TGTGCCAGCAGTGAAGCGCTCGGGGGGGAGCTGTTTTTT.

The genes are TRBV7-9 and TRBJ2-7; D unresolved. Germline CDR1 is SEHNR and CDR2 is FQNEAQ (reference sequence). This CDR3 has 14 amino acids. With 0 bases removed from V and 6 bases from J, the gap between germline ends came to 12 bases. The CDR3 DNA is TGTGCCAGCAGCTTAGCCCGGTCCCCAGGCGAGCAGTACTTC. Translating it yields CASSLARSPGEQYF.

The chain joins TRBV5-8 to TRBJ2-5, with D unclear. The CDR3 extends over 12 amino acids. Germline CDR1 and CDR2: SGHTS and YDEGEE. V dropped 4 bases and J dropped 5 bases, with 9 bases sitting between them. CDR3 residues: CASSAARETQYF. In DNA, the CDR3 is TGTGCCAGCAGCGCGGCGCGGGAGACCCAGTACTTC.

The chain carries TRBV28 and TRBJ2-7; TRBD1 is a possible D gene (6 bases). Trimming took off 7 bases at V and 0 bases at J, with 16 bases between the two ends. Germline V gene data show CDR1 as MDHEN and CDR2 as SYDVKM. This CDR3 has 15 amino acids. The CDR3 nucleotides are TGTGCCAGCATCCCTAGCAGGGGCGTCTCCTACGAGCAGTACTTC. Amino acids: CASIPSRGVSYEQYF.

The chain couples TRBV28 to TRBJ2-1; D call uncertain. Germline assignment: CDR1 MDHEN and CDR2 SYDVKM. CDR3 size: 13 residues. Trimming stripped 4 bases from V and 0 bases from J, with 4 bases between. Here the CDR3 DNA reads TGTGCCAGCAGTTCGGGCTCCTACAATGAGCAGTTCTTC. It specifies CASSSGSYNEQFF.

Only one count was recorded for this clone. CDR3 DNA: TGTGCCAGCAGCCAAGGGAGGGGCGAGCAGTTCTTC. This translates into CASSQGRGEQFF. The chain links TRBV14 to TRBJ2-1; D perhaps matches TRBD2 (6 bases). The CDR3 consists of 12 residues. Germline assignment: CDR1 SGHDN and CDR2 FVKESK. Trimming removed 1 base from V and 10 bases from J, with 8 bases in between. Full variable domain (missing parts from reference TRBV14 and TRBJ2-1): EAGVTQFPSHSVIEKGQTVTLRCDPISGHDNLYWYRRVMGKEIKFLLHFVKESKQDESGMPNNRFLAERTGGTYSTLKVQPAELEDSGVYFCASSQGRGEQFFGPGTRLTVL.

V is TRBV5-6 and J is TRBJ1-4, with 8 bases identical to TRBD1. The CDR3 sequence is 16 residues long. The V segment lost 5 bases and the J segment 0 bases; nucleotides outside the gene matches: 6. The germline CDR1 and CDR2 sequences are SGHDT and YYEEEE. The CDR3 here is CASRTGTGATNEKLFF. As DNA, the CDR3 is TGTGCCAGCAGGACCGGGACAGGCGCAACTAATGAAAAACTGTTTTTT. Complete variable domain (other parts from reference TRBV5-6 and TRBJ1-4): DAGVTQSPTHLIKTRGQQVTLRCSPKSGHDTVSWYQQALGQGPQFIFQYYEEEERQRGNFPDRFSGHQFPNYSSELNVNALLLGDSALYLCASRTGTGATNEKLFFGSGTQLSVL.

The count of this clone is one. The genes are TRBV7-3 and TRBJ1-5, with 9 bases identical to TRBD1. This CDR3 comprises 15 residues. V was clipped by 8 bases and J by 6 bases; unmatched bases: 11. Germline CDR1 reads SGHTA; CDR2 reads FQGTGA. The CDR3 region is CASLPQGTGLQPQHF. The CDR3 nucleotides read TGTGCCAGCTTGCCCCAGGGGACAGGGCTTCAGCCCCAGCATTTT.